These 25 T cell receptor beta chains share one sample of origin, sequenced in a study of control samples from healthy donors and cancer patients. Clones were sequenced by immunoSEQ multiplex PCR, and TCRdb holds only the in-frame ones, with some missing. This table has over 100,000 clones, around 90% appearing once. The sequencing input was blood. These receptors came from a man in his forties in good health.

The chain uses TRBV9 and TRBJ1-6; a weak D match, TRBD1 (5 bases). Trimming pared 0 bases from V and 7 bases from J, leaving 8 bases between. Per germline, CDR1 SGDLS and CDR2 YYNGEE. The length of the CDR3 is 14 residues. In DNA, the CDR3 is TGTGCCAGCAGCGTAGAGGGGCGGAATTCACCCCTCCACTTT. Residues: CASSVEGRNSPLHF.

This chain connects TRBV10-1 to TRBJ2-1; D gene uncertain. Germline V gene sequence: CDR1 WNHNN, CDR2 SYGVQD (reference sequence). V was clipped by 2 bases and J by 6 bases, with 8 bases between them. This CDR3 region has 13 residues. CDR3 bases: TGCGCCAGCAGTGAGGATAGCATCAATGAGCAGTTCTTC. Translating gives CASSEDSINEQFF.

This clone was observed a single time. The chain has TRBV16 and TRBJ2-4, with D hard to call. The ends were cut back, 1 base at V and 0 bases at J, with 4 bases in the middle. CDR1 and CDR2 (germline): KGHSY, FQNENV. The CDR3 length is 14 residues. The CDR3 protein is CASSQWVAKNIQYF. CDR3 sequence (DNA): TGTGCCAGCAGCCAATGGGTAGCCAAAAACATTCAGTACTTC.

The V call is TRBV27, the J call TRBJ1-5, with D unclear. CDR1 is MNHEY, CDR2 SMNVEV, per germline (reference sequence). Trimming took 6 bases from V and 6 from J, leaving 9 bases between them. The length of the CDR3 is 12 residues. The CDR3 reads CASSPIGQPQHF. CDR3 sequence (DNA): TGTGCCAGCAGCCCGATTGGTCAGCCCCAGCATTTT.

This clone showed up just a few times. The rearrangement links TRBV5-5 to TRBJ2-5; D perhaps matches TRBD1 (5 bases). V was trimmed by 5 bases and J by 7 bases, leaving 21 bases between them. The CDR3 totals 15 residues. Germline CDR1 is SGHKS and CDR2 is YYEKEE (reference sequence). CDR3 residues: CASRFNVWGSLTQYF. Written as DNA, the CDR3 is TGTGCCAGCAGGTTTAACGTCTGGGGCAGCTTGACCCAGTACTTC.

The V and J genes are TRBV19 and TRBJ1-4; 9 nucleotides match TRBD1. The junction had 10 bases not matched to a gene; V was cut back by 5 bases and J by 0 bases. Germline lookup yields CDR1 LNHDA and CDR2 SQIVND (reference sequence). CDR3 length equals 18 residues. This CDR3 is CASSPQGQGTSTNEKLFF. The CDR3 DNA reads as TGTGCCAGTAGTCCTCAGGGACAGGGAACTTCAACTAATGAAAAACTGTTTTTT.

Comment on this clone: The identical CDR3 is also encoded by other nucleotide sequences in the sample. This chain uses TRBV5-6 with TRBJ2-2, with D hard to call. The CDR3 runs 14 residues. The germline V gene encodes CDR1 SGHDT and CDR2 YYEEEE. V lost 0 bases and J lost 4, with 7 bases in between. DNA for the CDR3: TGTGCCAGCAGCTTGGGTGGGGTCACCGGGGAGCTGTTTTTT. Its translation is CASSLGGVTGELFF.

V and J are TRBV19 and TRBJ1-5, with D possibly matching TRBD1 (6 bases). V lost 1 base and J lost 15, with 19 bases in between. The CDR3 spans 14 residues. The germline V gene has CDR1 LNHDA and CDR2 SQIVND (reference sequence). CDR3 in DNA: TGTGCCAGTAGTATAGGTACCCGACAGGACCCTCGGCATTTT. Translating gives CASSIGTRQDPRHF.

This rearrangement joins TRBV7-9 to TRBJ1-4; D uncertain. The CDR3 extends over 15 amino acids. Germline V gene sequence: CDR1 SEHNR, CDR2 FQNEAQ (reference sequence). V was cut by 5 bases and J by 7 bases, with 17 bases left in between. DNA of the CDR3: TGTGCCAGCAGCCCACATCCGGTTAGCGGTGAAAAACTGTTTTTT. Its translation is CASSPHPVSGEKLFF.

The chain has TRBV9 and TRBJ2-3; D not certain. Looked up from germline, CDR1 is SGDLS and CDR2 is YYNGEE. This CDR3 is 15 amino acids long. V was clipped by 0 bases and J by 1 base, with 9 bases between them. CDR3 nucleotide sequence: TGTGCCAGCAGCGTAGGGGTAGGTGGCACAGATACGCAGTATTTT. It yields the protein CASSVGVGGTDTQYF.

Concerning this clone itself: Other DNA sequences within the sample encode an identical CDR3. J is TRBJ1-3 and V is TRBV3-1 (or the pseudogene TRBV3-2), with D unclear. Germline V lookup: CDR1 LGHDT, CDR2 YNNKEL (reference sequence). Trimming stripped 2 bases from V and 7 bases from J, with 6 bases between. This CDR3 has 12 amino acids. The DNA for the CDR3 is TGTGCCAGCAGCCAATCCGGGAACACCATATATTTT. Translating it yields CASSQSGNTIYF.

V is TRBV6-6 and J is TRBJ1-1; D is unresolved. Germline lookup yields CDR1 MNHNY and CDR2 SVGAGI (reference sequence). This CDR3 region has 16 residues. V lost 2 bases to trimming and J lost 0 bases, with 13 bases between them. The CDR3, as DNA: TGTGCCAGCAGTTACCGGGTCTCGGTGATGAACACTGAAGCTTTCTTT. Translating gives CASSYRVSVMNTEAFF.

V usage is TRBV7-9 and J usage is TRBJ2-3; TRBD2 agrees at 7 bases. CDR1 SEHNR and CDR2 FQNEAQ come from the germline V gene (reference sequence). The V segment lost 1 base and the J segment 2 bases; nucleotides outside the gene matches: 3. The CDR3 is made up of 15 amino acids. This CDR3 reads CASSLVGTTTDTQYF. In DNA, the CDR3 is TGTGCCAGCAGCTTAGTCGGGACTACCACAGATACGCAGTATTTT.

With regard to this clone: The sample has other DNA sequences that encode this CDR3 too. V gene TRBV6-5 combines with J gene TRBJ1-5; D unclear. The germline V gene encodes CDR1 MNHEY and CDR2 SVGAGI. The CDR3 consists of 13 residues. V was cut by 2 bases and J by 3 bases, with 5 bases left in between. In nucleotides, the CDR3 is TGTGCCAGCAGTTACGGGAACAATCAGCCCCAGCATTTT. Translated, it gives CASSYGNNQPQHF.

DNA for the CDR3: TGTGCCAGCAGCCAAGGGGGCAGGGCCTACGAGCAGTACTTC. Its translation: CASSQGGRAYEQYF. The V gene is TRBV14, the J gene TRBJ2-7, with TRBD1 as a possible D gene (5 bases). This CDR3 region has 14 residues. The germline CDR1 and CDR2 sequences are SGHDN and FVKESK. V lost 1 base to trimming and J lost 2 bases, with 9 bases between them.

V is TRBV12-3 or TRBV12-4 and J is TRBJ1-6; D remains ambiguous. This CDR3 is built from 12 residues. V gave up 3 bases and J gave up 10 bases, with 7 bases separating them. The CDR3 is CASSFPGSPLHF. The CDR3 DNA is TGTGCCAGCAGTTTCCCGGGGTCACCCCTCCACTTT.

The gene calls are TRBV5-1 and TRBJ2-5; 16 bases line up with TRBD2. CDR1 is SGHRS, CDR2 YFSETQ, per germline. Germline trimming cut 3 bases from V and 1 base from J; bases unmatched to any gene: 6. The CDR3 sequence is 18 residues long. CDR3 nucleotides: TGCGCCAGCAGCTCGGGACTAGCGGGGGGGCCCTTCCAAGAGACCCAGTACTTC. Protein: CASSSGLAGGPFQETQYF.

The chain carries TRBV5-1 and TRBJ2-7; 9 bases are shared with TRBD1. With V trimmed by 3 bases and J by 5 bases, 12 bases remained unmatched. Germline V gene lookup returns CDR1 SGHRS and CDR2 YFSETQ. The CDR3 spans 16 residues. The CDR3 bases are TGCGCCAGCAGCTCTGAGACCGGGACAGGGACGGACGAGCAGTACTTC. It is translated as CASSSETGTGTDEQYF.

V is TRBV7-9 and J is TRBJ1-3; D gene unclear. Germline V gene sequence: CDR1 SEHNR, CDR2 FQNEAQ (reference sequence). Trimming took 1 base from V and 4 from J, leaving 20 bases between them. The CDR3 totals 18 residues. The CDR3 region is CASSLVGLRRGSGNTIYF. As DNA, the CDR3 is TGTGCCAGCAGCTTAGTAGGGCTTCGACGGGGATCCGGAAACACCATATATTTT. Using reference TRBV7-9 and TRBJ1-3 for the parts outside the CDR3, the full variable domain is DTGVSQNPRHKITKRGQNVTFRCDPISEHNRLYWYRQTLGQGPEFLTYFQNEAQLEKSRLLSDRFSAERPKGSFSTLEIQRTEQGDSAMYLCASSLVGLRRGSGNTIYFGEGSWLTVV.

This chain uses TRBV12-3 or TRBV12-4 with TRBJ1-5; no clear D gene. Trimming left V 7 bases short and J 2 bases short, with 6 bases between. The CDR3 extends over 12 amino acids. DNA for the CDR3: TGTGCCAGCAACTTGGGCAATCAGCCCCAGCATTTT. It specifies CASNLGNQPQHF.

The V call is TRBV5-1, the J call TRBJ2-2; D call uncertain. Trimming removed 0 bases at V and 3 bases at J, with 6 bases between. The CDR3 extends over 14 amino acids. Looked up from germline, CDR1 is SGHRS and CDR2 is YFSETQ. The CDR3 nucleotides are TGCGCCAGCAGCTTGGGTGGAGACACCGGGGAGCTGTTTTTT. Its translation: CASSLGGDTGELFF.

The genes are TRBV18 and TRBJ1-5, with 7 bases lining up with TRBD1. Germline V gene data show CDR1 as KGHSH and CDR2 as LQKENI. With V trimmed by 1 base and J by 5 bases, 5 bases remained unmatched. CDR3 length: 15 amino acids. This CDR3 reads CASSPLGQMDQPQHF. The CDR3 DNA reads as TGTGCCAGCTCACCACTGGGACAGATGGATCAGCCCCAGCATTTT.

The J gene is TRBJ1-5, the V gene TRBV6-5; 7 nucleotides agree with TRBD1. This CDR3 has 14 residues. The J segment lost 6 bases and the V segment lost 6 bases, leaving 8 bases of the junction unmatched. Germline lookup yields CDR1 MNHEY and CDR2 SVGAGI. CDR3: CASRQRQGFQPQHF. In nucleotides, the CDR3 is TGTGCCAGCAGACAAAGACAGGGATTTCAGCCCCAGCATTTT.

This rearrangement joins TRBV5-1 to TRBJ2-6; no reliable D call. Trimming took 4 bases from V and 1 from J, leaving 9 bases between them. The length of the CDR3 is 15 residues. Germline values: CDR1 SGHRS, CDR2 YFSETQ. The DNA for the CDR3 is TGCGCCAGCAGCATCCGGGTATCTGGGGCCAACGTCCTGACTTTC. It yields the protein CASSIRVSGANVLTF.

The genes are TRBV6-5 and TRBJ2-5; weak D call: TRBD1 (5 bases). The CDR3 is 13 amino acids. The V and J ends lost 4 bases and 6 bases respectively, with 12 bases between them. Per germline, CDR1 MNHEY and CDR2 SVGAGI. The CDR3 loop is CASSSWGGKTQYF. CDR3 DNA sequence: TGTGCCAGCAGTTCTTGGGGCGGAAAGACCCAGTACTTC.